Following are 18 T cell receptor beta chains from one sample sequenced in a study of vaccination effects on CD4 cells after COVID-19. No antigen is known for these receptors. The repertoire was sequenced with immunoSEQ multiplex PCR; TCRdb's copy has only in-frame clones and lacks some. This table holds 30,000 to 40,000 clones, about 66% found once. CD4+ T cells specific for antigen were expanded with viral peptide pools by the ViraFEST assay before sequencing. With more than 9 days of culture completed, CD4+ T cells were isolated. Participants were given two doses of BNT162b2 or mRNA-1273 vaccine. The specimen comprised CD4+ T cells from PBMCs cultured with SARS-CoV-2 spike peptides, sampled after COVID-19 vaccination. The receptors were sampled from a human donor who received a COVID-19 vaccine.

The CDR3 region is CASSLGLATGGETQYF. The CDR3 nucleotides read TGTGCCAGCAGCTTGGGTCTAGCGACGGGGGGTGAGACCCAGTACTTC. V is TRBV5-5 and J is TRBJ2-5; 7 bases are a match to TRBD2. V gave up 0 bases and J gave up 5 bases; unmatched junction bases: 10. Germline V gene lookup returns CDR1 SGHKS and CDR2 YYEKEE (reference sequence). The length of the CDR3 is 16 residues.

The rearrangement links TRBV5-1 to TRBJ2-3; 9 nucleotides agree with TRBD2. The CDR3 is made up of 16 amino acids. Germline CDR1 and CDR2: SGHRS and YFSETQ. Unmatched junction bases numbered 4, after V lost 0 bases and J lost 2 bases. This CDR3 is CASSLAGTSFTDTQYF. The CDR3, as DNA: TGCGCCAGCAGCTTGGCCGGGACTAGCTTCACAGATACGCAGTATTTT. The full variable domain, rest sourced from reference TRBV5-1 and TRBJ2-3, is KAGVTQTPRYLIKTRGQQVTLSCSPISGHRSVSWYQQTPGQGLQFLFEYFSETQRNKGNFPGRFSGRQFSNSRSEMNVSTLELGDSALYLCASSLAGTSFTDTQYFGPGTRLTVL.

This chain joins TRBV2 and TRBJ1-6; D uncertain. The CDR3 has 13 amino acids. The germline V gene has CDR1 SNHLY and CDR2 FYNNEI. With 6 bases removed from V and 7 bases from J, the gap between germline ends came to 10 bases. The CDR3 reads CASSEYPNSPLHF. The CDR3 coding sequence is TGTGCCAGCAGCGAGTACCCCAATTCACCCCTCCACTTT.

The J gene is TRBJ2-5, the V gene TRBV29-1; D is perhaps TRBD1 (6 bases). V lost 4 bases to trimming and J lost 9 bases, with 15 bases between them. The CDR3 totals 12 residues. Germline assignment: CDR1 SQVTM and CDR2 ANQGSEA. The CDR3 loop reads CSVGQEQVSQYF. In DNA, the CDR3 is TGCAGCGTTGGACAGGAACAGGTGTCCCAGTACTTC.

This clone was seen only once. This chain links TRBV7-2 with TRBJ1-1, with TRBD1 matching over 8 bases. Germline assignment: CDR1 SGHTA and CDR2 FQGNSA. The CDR3 runs 14 residues. V was pared by 5 bases and J by 1 base, with 3 bases of the junction left unmatched. The CDR3 spells CASSRDRRNTEAFF. The CDR3 DNA sequence: TGTGCCAGCAGCAGGGACAGGAGGAACACTGAAGCTTTCTTT.

The V gene is TRBV3-1 (or the pseudogene TRBV3-2), the J gene TRBJ2-3; weak D call: TRBD2 (6 bases). Germline V gene sequence: CDR1 LGHDT, CDR2 YNNKEL (reference sequence). This CDR3 region has 17 residues. V dropped 1 base and J dropped 3 bases, with 17 bases sitting between them. The CDR3 loop reads CASSQASSRGGTDTQYF. DNA for the CDR3: TGTGCCAGCAGCCAAGCGTCTTCTAGGGGAGGAACAGATACGCAGTATTTT.

The CDR3 protein is CASSDDHRFSSNKNIQYF. The CDR3 nucleotides read TGTGCCAGCAGTGATGATCACCGTTTCTCTAGCAACAAAAACATTCAGTACTTC. This chain joins TRBV6-1 and TRBJ2-4, with D possibly matching TRBD2 (5 bases). V lost 3 bases and J 3 bases, leaving 21 bases between the germline ends. Germline values: CDR1 MNHNS, CDR2 SASEGT. This CDR3 is built from 18 residues.

The V call is TRBV15, the J call TRBJ2-5; no clear D. Germline CDR1 LNHNV, CDR2 YYDKDF (reference sequence). V shed 3 bases and J shed 6 bases, with 8 bases lying between them. This CDR3 has 12 amino acids. The CDR3 spells CATSSEIQTQYF. The DNA of the CDR3 is TGTGCCACCAGCAGTGAGATCCAGACCCAGTACTTC.

The genes are TRBV6-5 and TRBJ2-1, with D perhaps TRBD1 (5 bases). CDR1 MNHEY and CDR2 SVGAGI come from the germline V gene. The CDR3 runs 10 residues. Trimming cost V 9 bases and J 5 bases, with 5 bases left between them. CDR3 amino acids: CARGDNEQFF. The DNA for the CDR3 is TGTGCCAGAGGGGACAATGAGCAGTTCTTC.

The V and J genes are TRBV9 and TRBJ2-6; D uncertain. The CDR3 has 14 amino acids. Deletions cut 3 bases from V and 0 bases from J, with 4 bases between. Germline assignment: CDR1 SGDLS and CDR2 YYNGEE. The CDR3 DNA sequence: TGTGCCAGCAGCGCGTACTCTGGGGCCAACGTCCTGACTTTC. Its protein product is CASSAYSGANVLTF.

The CDR3: CASSVGMSGRTSGDKYNEQFF. CDR3 sequence (DNA): TGTGCCAGCAGCGTAGGTATGTCTGGGAGAACTAGCGGGGACAAGTACAATGAGCAGTTCTTC. V usage is TRBV9 and J usage is TRBJ2-1; 10 nucleotides agree with TRBD2. The CDR3 length is 21 residues. The germline V gene encodes CDR1 SGDLS and CDR2 YYNGEE. Trimming cost V 0 bases and J 4 bases; bases outside gene matches: 19.

This clone was detected a few times. The chain is built from TRBV9 and TRBJ2-1, with D possibly being TRBD2 (5 bases). This CDR3 is built from 15 residues. V lost 3 bases to trimming and J lost 2 bases, with 12 bases between them. The germline V gene encodes CDR1 SGDLS and CDR2 YYNGEE. The CDR3 nucleotides are TGTGCCAGCAGCGCCCAACTAGGAACCTACAATGAGCAGTTCTTC. This codes for CASSAQLGTYNEQFF.

CDR3: CASSYLRTRTDYTF. DNA of the CDR3: TGTGCCAGCAGTTACCTTAGGACCCGAACCGACTACACCTTC. The chain combines TRBV6-2 or TRBV6-3 with TRBJ1-2, with D uncertain. Germline loops: CDR1 MNHEY, CDR2 SVGEGT. The CDR3 consists of 14 residues. Trimming cost V 2 bases and J 10 bases, with 17 bases left between them.

CDR3 coding DNA: TGTGCCAGCAGCTTAGCCCGACTAGGTGAGCAGTACTTC. It specifies CASSLARLGEQYF. The rearrangement joins TRBV11-2 to TRBJ2-7; possibly TRBD2 for D (6 bases). Germline V gene sequence: CDR1 SGHAT, CDR2 FQNNGV. The CDR3 spans 13 residues. V lost 1 base and J lost 7, with 11 bases in between.

The genes are TRBV10-3 and TRBJ2-6, with D possibly TRBD1 on 6 matching bases. This CDR3 comprises 16 residues. V was pared by 10 bases and J by 2 bases, with 18 bases between. Germline V CDR1 and CDR2: ENHRY, SYGVKD. For the CDR3, the DNA is TGTGCCACAGGACAGATGCTTGAGGCTGGGGCCAACGTCCTGACTTTC. Protein sequence: CATGQMLEAGANVLTF.

The rearrangement links TRBV15 to TRBJ2-5; 16 bases agree with TRBD2. The CDR3 totals 18 residues. Germline CDR1 LNHNV, CDR2 YYDKDF (reference sequence). V was clipped by 1 base and J by 5 bases; unmatched bases: 7. CDR3 residues: CATSRAGTSGGAWETQYF. The CDR3 bases are TGTGCCACCAGCAGAGCAGGGACTAGCGGGGGGGCCTGGGAGACCCAGTACTTC.

This chain joins TRBV6-6 and TRBJ1-5, with 8 nucleotides matching TRBD1. The CDR3 consists of 14 residues. J lost 5 bases, V lost 2 bases, and 2 bases had no gene match. The germline gives CDR1 MNHNY, CDR2 SVGAGI (reference sequence). DNA of the CDR3: TGTGCCAGCAGTTACCCAGGGGGCGATCAGCCCCAGCATTTT. It encodes CASSYPGGDQPQHF.

The genes are TRBV9 and TRBJ2-7; D is ambiguous. The CDR3 extends over 13 amino acids. The V gene's germline CDR1 is SGDLS and CDR2 YYNGEE. Trimming removed 0 bases from V and 3 bases from J, with 7 bases in between. The CDR3 protein is CASSVVDGYEQYF. The CDR3 DNA is TGTGCCAGCAGCGTAGTAGACGGCTACGAGCAGTACTTC. Full variable domain (remainder filled in from reference TRBV9 and TRBJ2-7): DSGVTQTPKHLITATGQRVTLRCSPRSGDLSVYWYQQSLDQGLQFLIQYYNGEERAKGNILERFSAQQFPDLHSELNLSSLELGDSALYFCASSVVDGYEQYFGPGTRLTVT.